The T cell receptor beta chain under discussion was sequenced for a study of cytomegalovirus exposure and HLA in healthy donors. Study outcomes and limitations: It was 150 to 200 TCR beta chains that were listed as cytomegalovirus-associated.

This clone was observed a handful of times. Its antigen remains unidentified. This CDR3 spans 13 amino acids. Trimming left V 0 bases short and J 6 bases short, with 9 bases between. Per the germline V gene, CDR1 is SGHVS and CDR2 is FQNEAQ. This table comes from immunoSEQ multiplex PCR, and its TCRdb copy is limited to in-frame clones, with some not included. The sample lists about 130,000 clones, 89% occurring once. The sequence was collected from a woman aged 18-29 years in good health and CMV-seronegative. Specimen: PBMCs. This chain joins TRBV7-8 and TRBJ2-7; D may be TRBD2 (6 bases). In DNA form, the CDR3 reads TGTGCCAGCAGCTTAGCTGGGGGGTTCGAGCAGTACGTC. Translation: CASSLAGGFEQYV.